Listed below are T cell receptor beta chains from one sample, sequenced in a study of response to subunit inactivated influenza vaccine. From the RT-PCR reads, TCRdb called clonotypes with MiXCR, one entry per CDR3 protein. The repertoire holds roughly 620,000 distinct CDR3 sequences, with approximately 10% as singletons. These same records also appear under a second study, on T cells expressing NK-cell markers.

Sequencing was performed on PBMCs from blood, taken on the day of vaccination. These receptors were collected from a man aged 45-65 years who received an inactivated influenza vaccine. CDR3s include the opening cysteine and the closing phenylalanine or tryptophan. The order of the fields is V gene, J gene, clone size, D gene, CDR3 DNA, CDR3 protein. The D gene is left open where the match is weak. Size is stated for part of the rows, as once, few or many counts, or as a class when the clone is expanded.

V gene: TRBV28
J gene: TRBJ1-1
clone size: .
D gene: .
CDR3 DNA: TGTGCCAGCGTAGAGTCAGGGAGCGCCACTGAAGCTTTCTTT
CDR3 protein: CASVESGSATEAFF

V gene: TRBV20-1
J gene: TRBJ2-7
clone size: few
D gene: .
CDR3 DNA: TGCAGTGCTAGAGATAAGGGTGAGCAGTACTTC
CDR3 protein: CSARDKGEQYF

V gene: TRBV20-1
J gene: TRBJ2-1
clone size: few
D gene: TRBD2
CDR3 DNA: TGCAGTGCTAGCTCCCTAGAGGAGCGGGGGACCCCGGGGCAGTTCTTC
CDR3 protein: CSASSLEERGTPGQFF

V gene: TRBV20-1
J gene: TRBJ1-6
clone size: .
D gene: TRBD1
CDR3 DNA: TGCAGTGCTAGAACCGGGCAGGGGGCAGGACCCCTCCACTTT
CDR3 protein: CSARTGQGAGPLHF

V gene: TRBV9
J gene: TRBJ2-1
clone size: .
D gene: .
CDR3 DNA: TGTGCCAGCAGCGTAGGAGGACGGACTGAGCAGTTCTTC
CDR3 protein: CASSVGGRTEQFF

V gene: TRBV5-1
J gene: TRBJ2-3
clone size: .
D gene: .
CDR3 DNA: TGCGCCAGCAGCTTGGGGGCCAGGGAGGCAGATACGCAGTATTTT
CDR3 protein: CASSLGAREADTQYF

V gene: TRBV29-1
J gene: TRBJ2-1
clone size: many
D gene: .
CDR3 DNA: TGCAGCGTCTCCGGGAGCGTCAATGAGCAGTTCTTC
CDR3 protein: CSVSGSVNEQFF

V gene: TRBV5-6
J gene: TRBJ1-2
clone size: few
D gene: .
CDR3 DNA: TGTGCCAGCAGCTTGGTACAGCGCGGCTACACCTTC
CDR3 protein: CASSLVQRGYTF

V gene: TRBV7-8
J gene: TRBJ1-1
clone size: .
D gene: .
CDR3 DNA: TGTGCCAGCAGCCCCCGCTGGAGCAGGTCCGCCATGAACACTGAAGCTTTCTTT
CDR3 protein: CASSPRWSRSAMNTEAFF

V gene: TRBV5-6
J gene: TRBJ2-1
clone size: .
D gene: TRBD2
CDR3 DNA: TGTGCCAGCAGCCTCCCAAAAACTAGCGGGGGGCTCCAGTTCTTC
CDR3 protein: CASSLPKTSGGLQFF

V gene: TRBV7-9
J gene: TRBJ2-7
clone size: few
D gene: TRBD1
CDR3 DNA: TGTGCCAGCAGCTACCCGACAGGGTATGGGGCCTACGAGCAGTACTTC
CDR3 protein: CASSYPTGYGAYEQYF

V gene: TRBV11-2
J gene: TRBJ2-2
clone size: .
D gene: .
CDR3 DNA: TGTGCCAGCAGCTTAAGGACTCTCAACACCGGGGAGCTGTTTTTT
CDR3 protein: CASSLRTLNTGELFF

V gene: TRBV4-3
J gene: TRBJ2-3
clone size: .
D gene: TRBD2
CDR3 DNA: TGCGCCAGCAGTCCCCGGGGAGCGGGAGCCGGGACAGATACGCAGTATTTT
CDR3 protein: CASSPRGAGAGTDTQYF

V gene: TRBV27
J gene: TRBJ2-7
clone size: few
D gene: .
CDR3 DNA: TGTGCCAGCAGTTCCTGGGGTGACGGGGTTTTCTACGAGCAGTACTTC
CDR3 protein: CASSSWGDGVFYEQYF

V gene: TRBV28
J gene: TRBJ2-7
clone size: .
D gene: TRBD2
CDR3 DNA: TGTGCCAGCAGTTCTCGGATAGCCGGGACGGGGGGCTCCTACGAGCAGTACTTC
CDR3 protein: CASSSRIAGTGGSYEQYF

V gene: TRBV11-2
J gene: TRBJ2-3
clone size: many
D gene: .
CDR3 DNA: TGTGCCAGCAGCTTAGTTGCAGGGCCAGATACGCAGTATTTT
CDR3 protein: CASSLVAGPDTQYF

V gene: TRBV9
J gene: TRBJ2-5
clone size: many
D gene: TRBD1
CDR3 DNA: TGTGCCAGCAGCGTATTTGAGGGGGCCAGGGAGACCCAGTACTTC
CDR3 protein: CASSVFEGARETQYF

V gene: TRBV4-2
J gene: TRBJ2-7
clone size: few
D gene: .
CDR3 DNA: TGTGCCAGCAGAAGACTAGATTCCTACGAGCAGTACTTC
CDR3 protein: CASRRLDSYEQYF

V gene: TRBV7-9
J gene: TRBJ2-5
clone size: .
D gene: .
CDR3 DNA: TGTGCCAGCAGCTCTGGACAGAAGACCCAGTACTTC
CDR3 protein: CASSSGQKTQYF

V gene: TRBV20-1
J gene: TRBJ2-6
clone size: .
D gene: .
CDR3 DNA: TGCAGTGCTAGAGGGGCCCTGGCTGGGGCCAACGTCCTGACTTTC
CDR3 protein: CSARGALAGANVLTF

V gene: TRBV28
J gene: TRBJ2-3
clone size: many
D gene: TRBD2
CDR3 DNA: TGTGCCAGCAGTTTATGGGGACTAGCGGGACCCACAGATACGCAGTATTTT
CDR3 protein: CASSLWGLAGPTDTQYF

V gene: TRBV2
J gene: TRBJ2-1
clone size: few
D gene: TRBD2
CDR3 DNA: TGTGCCAGCAGTGAATGGACTAGCGGGTTCTCCTACAATGAGCAGTTCTTC
CDR3 protein: CASSEWTSGFSYNEQFF

V gene: TRBV2
J gene: TRBJ2-5
clone size: .
D gene: TRBD2
CDR3 DNA: TGTGCCAGCAGTGCAGCGGGAGAGGAGACCCAGTACTTC
CDR3 protein: CASSAAGEETQYF

V gene: TRBV6-1
J gene: TRBJ1-2
clone size: .
D gene: .
CDR3 DNA: TGTGCCAGCAGTGATGGTGGGAACTATGGCTACACCTTC
CDR3 protein: CASSDGGNYGYTF

V gene: TRBV2
J gene: TRBJ1-5
clone size: few
D gene: TRBD1
CDR3 DNA: TGTGCCAGCAGCGTGGACAGGGGGGGCAATCAGCCCCAGCATTTT
CDR3 protein: CASSVDRGGNQPQHF

V gene: TRBV5-1
J gene: TRBJ1-1
clone size: .
D gene: .
CDR3 DNA: TGCGCCAGCAGCTTCACCGGAGACACTGAAGCTTTCTTT
CDR3 protein: CASSFTGDTEAFF

V gene: TRBV5-1
J gene: TRBJ2-5
clone size: few
D gene: .
CDR3 DNA: TGCGCCAGCAGCTTGGCGATGGATCCATATGGGACCCAGTACTTC
CDR3 protein: CASSLAMDPYGTQYF

V gene: TRBV18
J gene: TRBJ1-1
clone size: .
D gene: .
CDR3 DNA: TGTGCCAGCTCACGTCCAGGGTACACTGAAGCTTTCTTT
CDR3 protein: CASSRPGYTEAFF

V gene: TRBV14
J gene: TRBJ2-3
clone size: .
D gene: .
CDR3 DNA: TGTGCCAGCAGCGATCTCAGGGGTGGAGATACGCAGTATTTT
CDR3 protein: CASSDLRGGDTQYF

V gene: TRBV15
J gene: TRBJ2-3
clone size: .
D gene: TRBD2
CDR3 DNA: TGTGCCACCAGCAGACCTAGACTAGCGGGAGTAACTGATACGCAGTATTTT
CDR3 protein: CATSRPRLAGVTDTQYF

V gene: TRBV7-2
J gene: TRBJ2-7
clone size: .
D gene: .
CDR3 DNA: TGTGCCAGCAGCTTGCCGGGATTCTCCTACGAGCAGTACTTC
CDR3 protein: CASSLPGFSYEQYF

V gene: TRBV6-2/TRBV6-3
J gene: TRBJ2-6
clone size: .
D gene: .
CDR3 DNA: TGTGCCAGCAGTTATCAATTCTCTGGGGCCAACGTCCTGACTTTC
CDR3 protein: CASSYQFSGANVLTF

V gene: TRBV5-1
J gene: TRBJ2-2
clone size: few
D gene: TRBD2
CDR3 DNA: TGCGCCAGCAGCTTGAGCCGGGCTAGCGGACCCAACACCGGGGAGCTGTTTTTT
CDR3 protein: CASSLSRASGPNTGELFF

V gene: TRBV12-3/TRBV12-4
J gene: TRBJ1-6
clone size: few
D gene: .
CDR3 DNA: TGTGCCAGCAGTTTATCGGACAGAGGATCACCCCTCCACTTT
CDR3 protein: CASSLSDRGSPLHF

V gene: TRBV5-1
J gene: TRBJ2-1
clone size: few
D gene: TRBD2
CDR3 DNA: TGCGCCAGCAGCCCAGCGGGGATCTACAATGAGCAGTTCTTC
CDR3 protein: CASSPAGIYNEQFF

V gene: TRBV12-3/TRBV12-4
J gene: TRBJ1-2
clone size: few
D gene: .
CDR3 DNA: TGTGCCAGCAGTTCGACTACTAACTATGGCTACACCTTC
CDR3 protein: CASSSTTNYGYTF

V gene: TRBV3-1
J gene: TRBJ2-7
clone size: .
D gene: .
CDR3 DNA: TGTGCCAGCAGCCAAGCGGAGGGGGGGACCTACGAGCAGTACTTC
CDR3 protein: CASSQAEGGTYEQYF

V gene: TRBV6-1
J gene: TRBJ2-3
clone size: .
D gene: .
CDR3 DNA: TGTGCCAGCAGTGAATATCCGGGGGATACGCAGTATTTT
CDR3 protein: CASSEYPGDTQYF

V gene: TRBV20-1
J gene: TRBJ2-1
clone size: many
D gene: .
CDR3 DNA: TGCAGTGCTGGGGTTTTGAATGAGCAGTTCTTC
CDR3 protein: CSAGVLNEQFF

V gene: TRBV27
J gene: TRBJ2-7
clone size: .
D gene: .
CDR3 DNA: TGTGCCAGCAGTTTAGTTTGGGGTGGGGACACCTACGAGCAGTACTTC
CDR3 protein: CASSLVWGGDTYEQYF

V gene: TRBV5-4
J gene: TRBJ2-5
clone size: .
D gene: .
CDR3 DNA: TGTGCCAGCAGCTTGGGTACCTGGGAGGAGACCCAGTACTTC
CDR3 protein: CASSLGTWEETQYF

V gene: TRBV20-1
J gene: TRBJ2-1
clone size: few
D gene: .
CDR3 DNA: TGCAGTGCTAGTAGTAGGCAGGGGTACTACAATGAGCAGTTCTTC
CDR3 protein: CSASSRQGYYNEQFF

V gene: TRBV27
J gene: TRBJ2-1
clone size: .
D gene: .
CDR3 DNA: TGTGCCAGCAGTGCAGCGGGACACTACAATGAGCAGTTCTTC
CDR3 protein: CASSAAGHYNEQFF

V gene: TRBV6-5
J gene: TRBJ2-3
clone size: few
D gene: TRBD2
CDR3 DNA: TGTGCCAGCAGTTACTTCGGACTAGTCACAGATACGCAGTATTTT
CDR3 protein: CASSYFGLVTDTQYF

V gene: TRBV28
J gene: TRBJ2-3
clone size: .
D gene: .
CDR3 DNA: TGTGCCAGCAGCCCGTGGGTTGCGACTAGCACAGATACGCAGTATTTT
CDR3 protein: CASSPWVATSTDTQYF

V gene: TRBV7-2
J gene: TRBJ2-7
clone size: .
D gene: .
CDR3 DNA: TGTGCCTGCAGCCCCCCCCGGGGCCAGGGGAACTACGAGCAGTACTTC
CDR3 protein: CACSPPRGQGNYEQYF

V gene: TRBV7-9
J gene: TRBJ1-2
clone size: .
D gene: .
CDR3 DNA: TGTGCCAGCCAAGACAGACGTTATGGCTACACCTTC
CDR3 protein: CASQDRRYGYTF

V gene: TRBV28
J gene: TRBJ2-7
clone size: .
D gene: TRBD1
CDR3 DNA: TGTGCCAGCGGGACAGGTCTATACTACGAGCAGTACTTC
CDR3 protein: CASGTGLYYEQYF

V gene: TRBV27
J gene: TRBJ1-1
clone size: .
D gene: TRBD1
CDR3 DNA: TGTGCCAGCAGCCTAGGACAGGGGGGTGAAGCTTTCTTT
CDR3 protein: CASSLGQGGEAFF